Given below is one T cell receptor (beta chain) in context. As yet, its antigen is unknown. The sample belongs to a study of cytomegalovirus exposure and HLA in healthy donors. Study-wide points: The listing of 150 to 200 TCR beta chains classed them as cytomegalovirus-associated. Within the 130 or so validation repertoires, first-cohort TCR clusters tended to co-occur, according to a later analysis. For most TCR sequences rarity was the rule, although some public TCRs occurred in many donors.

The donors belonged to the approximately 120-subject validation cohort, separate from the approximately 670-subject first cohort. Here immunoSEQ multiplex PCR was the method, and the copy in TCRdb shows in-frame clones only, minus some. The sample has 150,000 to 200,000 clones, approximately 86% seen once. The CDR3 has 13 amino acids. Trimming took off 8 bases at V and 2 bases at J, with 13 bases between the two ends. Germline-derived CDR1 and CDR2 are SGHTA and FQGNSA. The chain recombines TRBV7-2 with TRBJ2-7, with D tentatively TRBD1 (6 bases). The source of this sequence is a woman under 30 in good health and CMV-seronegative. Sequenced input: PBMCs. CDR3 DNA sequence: TGTGCCAGCCAAAGGACAGCCACCTACGAGCAGTACTTC. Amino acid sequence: CASQRTATYEQYF.